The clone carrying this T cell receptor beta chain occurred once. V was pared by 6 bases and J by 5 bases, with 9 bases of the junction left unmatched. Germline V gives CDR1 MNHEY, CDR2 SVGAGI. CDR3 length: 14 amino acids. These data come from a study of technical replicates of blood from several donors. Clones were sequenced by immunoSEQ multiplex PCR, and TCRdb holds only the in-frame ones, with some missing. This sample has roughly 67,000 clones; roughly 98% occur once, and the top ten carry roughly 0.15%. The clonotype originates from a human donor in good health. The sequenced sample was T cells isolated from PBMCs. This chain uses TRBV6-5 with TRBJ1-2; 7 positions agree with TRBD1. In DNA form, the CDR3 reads TGTGCCAGCAGGGTTGGTAGGGGGCTGTATGGCTACACCTTC. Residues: CASRVGRGLYGYTF.